What follows is one T cell receptor beta chain and its context. Its antigen is currently not known. A commercial ELISA kit detecting HCMV-specific IgG in serum was used to determine HCMV serostatus. Ficoll density gradient centrifugation was used to isolate peripheral blood mononuclear cells from blood. Including cysteine and phenylalanine, the CDR3 has 13 amino acids. No DNA sequence was recorded. CDR1 SGHRS and CDR2 YFSETQ were looked up in the germline V gene. Instrument used: Illumina HiSeq 2000. TCR beta cDNA libraries were made by 5'RACE template switching that added a universal primer site and unique molecular identifiers. Priming for cDNA synthesis came from the TCR beta constant segment, and two successive PCR amplification steps followed. The paper's data handling went like this. MIGEC was used to demultiplex reads and group reads by UMI, and MiTCR was used to assemble and quantify clonotypes. To exclude erroneous sequences, only TCR cDNA sequences supported by at least two reads were retained. The tcR package was used for downstream repertoire analysis, and clonotypes were matched between fractions using CDR3 nucleotide sequence together with V segment. VDJmatch was used to annotate antigen specificity against VDJdb, with one amino acid substitution in CDR3 allowed. TCRdb reprocessed the reads; each CDR3 protein sequence makes one entry, and DNA is unavailable. The V and J calls reflect TCRdb's pipeline rather than the authors' work. This sample's table has entries for hundreds of thousands of distinct CDR3 sequences. More than 3.5% of the sample is taken by the ten largest.

The data were taken from a study of T cells expressing NK-cell markers (TCRdb year 2020). Notes on the research overall: In sorted CD3+CD56+NKG2C+, CD3+CD56+NKG2C- and CD3+CD56-NKG2C+ T-cell subsets from 7 or 8 donors, TCR beta-chain repertoires were profiled. Among the eight sequenced donors, only one was HCMV-seronegative, while the other seven were HCMV-seropositive. The study sequenced eight donors, all healthy volunteers chosen at random: three men and five women. Illumina HiSeq 2000/2500, MiSeq or NextSeq was used to sequence libraries as 2 x 150 bp reads. Results and caveats for the whole study, not just this receptor: In more than 5 donors, the dominant CD3+CD56+NKG2C+ clonotypes were found to rank among the top 10 CD8+ clonotypes and to make up about 1.0-7.5% of CD8+ T cells. Those dominant clonotypes were again the most abundant among CD3+CD56-NKG2C+ cells in a few donors, at roughly 28.3-65%. It remained unclear whether the expanded NKG2C-expressing T cell clones were specific for HCMV antigens.

The chain joins TRBV5-1 to TRBJ2-2. The receptor was isolated from a woman aged 18-70 years in good health. Sequenced sample: blood T cells: a sorted CD56 or NKG2C T cell subset, CD4+ or CD8+ T cells, or bulk PBMC T cells (not recorded which). This receptor has the CDR3 CATRTQDTGELFF.